This T cell receptor (beta chain) was found in a study of blood T cell repertoires in COVID-19. Study information: Collection of acute and convalescent COVID-19 samples took place in the United States, Italy and Spain. From T cells, B-cell-depleted T cells, or PBMCs came the material, which was cDNA or gDNA.

The repertoire was sequenced with immunoSEQ multiplex PCR; TCRdb's copy has only in-frame clones and lacks some. This repertoire shows just over 250,000 clones, more than 75% found once; its top ten account for over 7.5%. Germline V gene data show CDR1 as LGHNT and CDR2 as FRNRAP. V lost 6 bases, J lost 6 bases, and 10 bases lay in between. This CDR3 has 12 residues. This receptor was obtained from a man in his forties who had recovered from COVID-19. This chain uses TRBV12-5 with TRBJ2-3; no clear D. The material sequenced was peripheral blood. CDR3 amino acids: CASGPTRDTQYF. The CDR3 DNA reads as TGTGCTAGTGGCCCTACCCGGGATACGCAGTATTTT. The whole variable domain, remainder taken from reference TRBV12-5 and TRBJ2-3, is DARVTQTPRHKVTEMGQEVTMRCQPILGHNTVFWYRQTMMQGLELLAYFRNRAPLDDSGMPKDRFSAEMPDATLATLKIQPSEPRDSAVYFCASGPTRDTQYFGPGTRLTVL.